The following is a T cell receptor (beta chain) sequence with its context. Antigen: not known. These data are taken from a study of identical twins. Germline V gene lookup returns CDR1 MNHEY and CDR2 SMNVEV (reference sequence). V gave up 6 bases and J gave up 7 bases; unmatched junction bases: 8. The CDR3 contains 14 residues. Regarding the study as a whole: Insertions were fewer in abundant cord blood beta clonotypes, whereas memory repertoires showed none of this pattern. Shared out-of-frame alpha sequences (those common to twins) showed excess low generation probability.

One entry per CDR3 protein results from TCRdb running MiXCR on the 5' RACE reads. The sample holds around 480,000 distinct CDR3 sequences, 13% to 15% seen once. All donors were healthy Caucasians. These same data were also listed under a study on yellow fever vaccine responses in identical twins.

Sequencing was done on a sample of CD4+ T cells sorted from blood. This clonotype was obtained from a woman younger than 30 in good health. The rearrangement links TRBV27 to TRBJ2-2; TRBD1 aligns across 7 bases. The CDR3 coding sequence is TGTGCCAGCAGAGTCGACAGGGTTGGCGGGGAGCTGTTTTTT. Translation gives CASRVDRVGGELFF.